The source of this TCR beta chain is a study of OX40 agonist ivuxolimab in advanced cancers. Study-level background: Ivuxolimab was a fully human IgG2 agonistic monoclonal antibody targeting the costimulatory receptor OX40 (CD134). Intravenous ivuxolimab was administered to patients every 2 weeks at six dose levels: 0.01, 0.1, 0.3, 1.5, 3 and 10 mg/kg. Of the approximately 50 patients in dose escalation, around 20 had hepatocellular carcinoma, some 15 had melanoma, 9 had renal cell carcinoma and 9 had head and neck cancer. In the dose-escalation cohort, 65% to 85% of patients were male, and the mean age was 60 years with a range of roughly 20 to 85. Patients were allowed to have had prior anti-PD-1, anti-PD-L1 or anti-CTLA-4 therapy, and less than 45% of the dose-escalation patients had previously received checkpoint inhibitors. Partial responses were achieved by three dose-escalation patients, of whom one had hepatocellular carcinoma and two had cutaneous melanoma. The purpose of peripheral TCRbeta sequencing was to test whether ivuxolimab changed TCR sequence diversity and led to clonal T-cell expansion. The paper describes the monotherapy dose-escalation part (N ≈ 52 patients) of the phase I trial of ivuxolimab.

Patients with a history of autoimmune disease or receiving systemic immunosuppression were excluded from the trial. Peripheral blood for TCR sequencing was collected from all dose cohorts at baseline, on cycle 4 day 1, and on cycle 7 day 1. The samples were taken from a phase I, first-in-human, multicenter, open-label dose-escalation trial of ivuxolimab. Adults with locally advanced or metastatic melanoma, renal cell, hepatocellular, or head and neck squamous cell carcinoma were enrolled in the trial. Before TCR sequencing, CD4+ T cells and CD8+ T cells from peripheral blood were sorted into separate populations. This clone came up once. No antigen is known for it. The sample holds no much larger clone one base away, and base qualities are not on file. Overall study results and their limits: In partial responders in the 0.1-3.0 mg/kg groups, normalized peripheral clonal expansion was found to be among the lowest, especially among CD8+ T cells. Low levels of normalized T-cell clonal expansion were also seen in some patients who did not respond. After ivuxolimab, expanded clones were on average more numerous among CD8+ T cells than among CD4+ T cells. At doses from 0.1 to 3.0 mg/kg, clonal expansion was seen in both CD4+ and CD8+ blood T cells between baseline and week 6. Which antigens the clonally expanded peripheral T cells were specific for was not determined.

Trimming at the junction amounts to 1 base on V and 3 bases on J, and the germline ends lie 6 bases apart. From cysteine to phenylalanine, the CDR3 is 13 amino acids long. The entry retains the CDR3 DNA only, 39 bases that are in frame from base 1. The CDR1 and CDR2 encoded by the germline V gene are SGHRS and YFSETQ. Genomic DNA was isolated from the sorted cells so that the TCRbeta CDR3 region could be sequenced. The immunoSEQ Assay was used to sequence the TCRbeta CDR3 regions. In TCRdb, the immuneACCESS table is reduced to in-frame sequences with V and J assigned. These tables do not hold every clone; where another copy was compared, an unresolved V gene accounts for under half, and the others remain unexplained. The sample includes about 24,000 clones, with about 80% observed a single time. The ten largest clones represent over 1.1% of the sample.

The TCR comes from an adult with an advanced solid tumor such as melanoma, head and neck, liver or kidney cancer. The chain employs TRBV5-1 and TRBJ2-3; tentative D gene TRBD2, with 5 bases matching. The material sequenced was CD4+ or CD8+ T cells sorted from blood, taken in a trial of the OX40 agonist ivuxolimab. The CDR3 protein: CASSLPGTDTQYF. The base sequence is TGCGCCAGCAGCTTGCCGGGGACAGATACGCAGTATTTT.